This T cell receptor (beta chain) was retrieved from a study of blood T cell repertoires in COVID-19. Those enrolled in Seattle joined during active infection and were followed longitudinally afterward. CDR3 length: 12 amino acids. V lost 6 bases and J 6 bases, leaving 14 bases between the germline ends. Germline CDR1 SQVTM, CDR2 ANQGSEA. Here immunoSEQ multiplex PCR was the method, and the copy in TCRdb shows in-frame clones only, minus some. The sample comprises about 120,000 clones, nearly 90% of which are singletons, and around 4% rests with the top ten. The clonotype originates from a woman aged 60 to 75 with COVID-19, enrolled during active disease. The sample taken for sequencing was peripheral blood. This chain links TRBV29-1 with TRBJ1-2; D might be TRBD1 (6 bases). This chain's CDR3 is CSVVRGADGYTF. CDR3 bases: TGCAGCGTGGTGCGGGGGGCGGATGGCTACACCTTC.